This TCR beta chain appears in the sequencing data of a study of blood T cell repertoires in COVID-19. The protocol was immunoSEQ multiplex PCR, while the TCRdb copy is restricted to in-frame clones and leaves out a portion. Altogether more than 250,000 clones are present, around 90% being singletons, with the ten largest covering over 0.55%. The ends lost 4 bases at V and 5 bases at J; junction bases unmatched: 5. CDR1 and CDR2 (germline): MNHEY, SVGAGI. This CDR3 region has 14 residues. The sequence was collected from a human donor in a cohort sampled during active COVID-19. What was sequenced was peripheral blood. V is TRBV6-5 and J is TRBJ2-7, with TRBD1 identical over 10 bases. CDR3 sequence: CASSSPGTGDEQYF. The CDR3 nucleotides read TGTGCCAGCAGTTCCCCCGGGACAGGGGACGAGCAGTACTTC.